This T cell receptor (beta chain) was profiled in a study of cytomegalovirus exposure and HLA in healthy donors. The study, taken as a whole, reports: Associated with cytomegalovirus, according to the listing, were around 160 TCR beta chains.

The CDR3 has 10 residues. The V end lost 5 bases, the J end lost 5 bases, and 3 bases lay between the germline ends. Germline V gene sequence: CDR1 MNHNY, CDR2 SVGAGI (reference sequence). A word on this clone: What it binds is not known.

13 Jbeta primers and 60 Vbeta primers were used for the PCR. The protocol was immunoSEQ multiplex PCR, while the TCRdb copy is restricted to in-frame clones and leaves out a portion. The data contain about 140,000 clones, roughly 77% of them seen just once; the ten biggest clones take up roughly 3.8%. The V call is TRBV6-6, the J call TRBJ1-2; no definite D call. Sequenced material: PBMCs. The sequence derives from a male donor in good health and CMV-seronegative. DNA for the CDR3: TGTGCCAGCAGTCCTTATGGCTACACCTTC. This encodes CASSPYGYTF.